These 28 T cell receptor beta chains came from one sample sequenced in a study of blood T cell repertoires in COVID-19. The method was immunoSEQ multiplex PCR; TCRdb's version includes in-frame clones alone and lacks a portion of them. The repertoire holds more than 75,000 clones, with more than 80% as singletons. The material sequenced was peripheral blood. The receptors originated from a man aged 45 to 65 with COVID-19, enrolled during active disease.

The sample holds a few counts of this clone. The chain is built from TRBV7-8 and TRBJ1-5; 7 nucleotides agree with TRBD1. Trimming took 5 bases from V and 2 from J; bases not matched to a gene: 3. CDR3 size: 14 residues. The germline gives CDR1 SGHVS, CDR2 FQNEAQ. The CDR3 nucleotides are TGTGCCAGCAGCCCTGGACAGGGCAATCAGCCCCAGCATTTT. Translating gives CASSPGQGNQPQHF.

The J gene is TRBJ2-7, the V gene TRBV9, with TRBD1 matching 7 bases. In germline, CDR1 is SGDLS, CDR2 YYNGEE. The junction had 13 bases not matched to a gene; V was cut back by 3 bases and J by 7 bases. The CDR3 runs to 15 residues. CDR3 sequence: CASSETGTAPGEQYF. CDR3 DNA sequence: TGTGCCAGCAGCGAGACAGGGACGGCCCCCGGTGAGCAGTACTTC.

CDR3 nucleotide sequence: TGTGCCAGCAGTTCCGTAACAGGGGCCAACACTGAAGCTTTCTTT. Amino acid sequence: CASSSVTGANTEAFF. J is TRBJ1-1 and V is TRBV28; 7 bases agree with TRBD1. This CDR3 is built from 15 residues. J lost 2 bases, V lost 4 bases, and 7 bases had no gene match. Germline assignment: CDR1 MDHEN and CDR2 SYDVKM.

This clone has only a few counts. This chain uses TRBV2 with TRBJ2-5; D is unclear. Germline V gene lookup returns CDR1 SNHLY and CDR2 FYNNEI. This CDR3 contains 13 residues. V lost 4 bases to trimming and J lost 5 bases, with 11 bases between them. CDR3 bases: TGTGCCAGCAGTGGGCCCAGGTGGGAGACCCAGTACTTC. This sequence encodes CASSGPRWETQYF.

V gene TRBV28 combines with J gene TRBJ2-3, with 8 bases lining up with TRBD2. The ends lost 1 base at V and 4 bases at J; junction bases unmatched: 7. CDR3 size: 16 residues. CDR1 is MDHEN, CDR2 SYDVKM, per germline. As DNA, the CDR3 is TGTGCCAGCAGTTTATACACCGGGGGGGTTGCAGATACGCAGTATTTT. Its protein is CASSLYTGGVADTQYF.

The chain is built from TRBV3-1 (or the pseudogene TRBV3-2) and TRBJ2-1, with TRBD2 identical over 12 bases. V was clipped by 4 bases and J by 7 bases; unmatched bases: 8. This CDR3 is 16 amino acids long. Germline CDR1 and CDR2: LGHDT and YNNKEL (reference sequence). CDR3 amino acids: CASSPPSGGANNEQFF. CDR3 coding DNA: TGTGCCAGCAGCCCTCCTAGCGGGGGGGCCAATAATGAGCAGTTCTTC.

The J gene is TRBJ2-7, the V gene TRBV6-5; 9 bases agree with TRBD1. Germline V gives CDR1 MNHEY, CDR2 SVGAGI. CDR3 length: 15 amino acids. The trim removed 6 bases at V and 3 bases at J, leaving 9 bases unmatched. CDR3 amino acids: CASRLPGTGNYEQYF. The CDR3 DNA is TGTGCCAGCAGGCTACCCGGGACAGGGAACTACGAGCAGTACTTC.

The V and J genes are TRBV15 and TRBJ1-2, with a tentative D call TRBD1 (6 bases). The CDR3 sequence is 15 residues long. V dropped 0 bases and J dropped 4 bases, with 12 bases sitting between them. CDR1 and CDR2 from the germline V gene are LNHNV and YYDKDF (reference sequence). Here the CDR3 DNA reads TGTGCCACCAGCAGAGATACGACAGGCTCCTATGGCTACACCTTC. It yields the protein CATSRDTTGSYGYTF.

This chain joins TRBV11-3 and TRBJ2-1; 7 positions match TRBD1. The CDR3 is 14 amino acids. Germline loops: CDR1 SGHNT, CDR2 YENEEA. The J segment lost 10 bases and the V segment lost 8 bases, leaving 14 bases of the junction unmatched. In nucleotides, the CDR3 is TGTGCCAGCGCGACACGACACAGGGGTGGGGAGCAGTTCTTC. Translated: CASATRHRGGEQFF.

This chain uses TRBV5-5 with TRBJ2-7; 8 bases line up with TRBD1. Trimming took 1 base from V and 3 from J; bases not matched to a gene: 6. This CDR3 is 15 amino acids long. Germline lookup yields CDR1 SGHKS and CDR2 YYEKEE (reference sequence). CDR3 in DNA: TGTGCCAGCAGCTTGTACACCGGGACAGGCTACGAGCAGTACTTC. Its protein is CASSLYTGTGYEQYF.

The rearrangement links TRBV7-8 to TRBJ2-2; 15 bases map to TRBD2. The CDR3 contains 19 residues. The V and J ends lost 3 bases and 3 bases, in that order; junction bases with no gene match: 8. CDR1 is SGHVS and CDR2 is FQNEAQ in the germline V gene. CDR3 in DNA: TGTGCCAGCAGCTTCCGTGGACTAGCGGGGGGGCCGGACACCGGGGAGCTGTTTTTT. Amino acid sequence: CASSFRGLAGGPDTGELFF.

This chain links TRBV29-1 with TRBJ1-1; 7 bases align to TRBD1. Germline-derived CDR1 and CDR2 are SQVTM and ANQGSEA. The CDR3 loop spans 13 amino acids. The V gene end was trimmed by 6 bases and the J gene end by 1 base; junction bases not matched to a gene: 5. The CDR3: CSVAGTENTEAFF. CDR3 sequence (DNA): TGCAGCGTCGCCGGGACAGAGAACACTGAAGCTTTCTTT.

V is TRBV5-1 and J is TRBJ2-2, with a weak D call TRBD1 (6 bases). Looked up from germline, CDR1 is SGHRS and CDR2 is YFSETQ. V was clipped by 4 bases and J by 1 base, with 8 bases between them. This CDR3 is 14 amino acids long. The CDR3 loop reads CASSETGNTGELFF. CDR3 nucleotides: TGCGCCAGCAGCGAGACAGGGAACACCGGGGAGCTGTTTTTT.

The genes are TRBV7-2 and TRBJ2-2; tentatively, D is TRBD1 (7 bases). Trimming removed 5 bases from V and 6 bases from J, with 25 bases in between. The CDR3 totals 18 residues. Germline values: CDR1 SGHTA, CDR2 FQGNSA. CDR3 in amino acids: CASSKQGDGRFVAGELFF. The CDR3, as DNA: TGTGCCAGCAGCAAGCAGGGGGATGGGAGGTTTGTTGCCGGGGAGCTGTTTTTT.

The chain employs TRBV5-1 and TRBJ1-6; perhaps TRBD1 as D (5 bases). Deletions cut 1 base from V and 6 bases from J, with 11 bases between. Germline CDR1 and CDR2: SGHRS and YFSETQ. The CDR3 length is 15 residues. CDR3 residues: CASSLMGQGNSPLHF. DNA of the CDR3: TGCGCCAGCAGCTTGATGGGCCAGGGTAATTCACCCCTCCACTTT.

This chain connects TRBV28 to TRBJ1-5; D is unclear. CDR3 length: 13 residues. The germline gives CDR1 MDHEN, CDR2 SYDVKM. The V gene lost 6 bases and the J gene lost 5 bases, with 11 bases spanning the gap. The CDR3 is CASRQEIHQPQHF. The CDR3 coding sequence is TGTGCCAGCAGGCAAGAGATACATCAGCCCCAGCATTTT.

This chain uses TRBV7-6 with TRBJ2-2; TRBD1 aligns across 9 bases. CDR1 is SGHVS, CDR2 FNYEAQ, per germline. V shed 6 bases and J 6 bases; nucleotides not matched to a gene: 8. This CDR3 region has 15 residues. CDR3 in DNA: TGTGCCAGCAGGCAAACAGGGGGCGCATCCGGGGAGCTGTTTTTT. It codes for CASRQTGGASGELFF.

The rearrangement uses TRBV7-9 and TRBJ2-1; D remains ambiguous. CDR1 SEHNR and CDR2 FQNEAQ come from the germline V gene (reference sequence). The CDR3 runs to 14 residues. Deletions cut 1 base from V and 12 bases from J, with 16 bases between. For the CDR3, the DNA is TGTGCCAGCAGCTTAGGGCATGTTACCCTTTCGCAGTTCTTC. Protein: CASSLGHVTLSQFF. Filled out from reference TRBV7-9 and TRBJ2-1, the complete variable domain reads DTGVSQNPRHKITKRGQNVTFRCDPISEHNRLYWYRQTLGQGPEFLTYFQNEAQLEKSRLLSDRFSAERPKGSFSTLEIQRTEQGDSAMYLCASSLGHVTLSQFFGPGTRLTVL.

The V call is TRBV6-6, the J call TRBJ1-1; a possible D gene is TRBD1 (6 bases). This CDR3 region has 15 residues. Germline V gene sequence: CDR1 MNHNY, CDR2 SVGAGI (reference sequence). Trimming stripped 6 bases from V and 0 bases from J, with 14 bases between. CDR3 sequence (DNA): TGTGCCAGCAGCCCCAGGGGCTCCTTGAACACTGAAGCTTTCTTT. Amino acid sequence: CASSPRGSLNTEAFF.

The rearrangement links TRBV4-3 to TRBJ1-6; 8 bases are shared with TRBD1. V trimming: 2 bases; J trimming: 4 bases; junction bases outside the gene matches: 4. In germline, CDR1 is LGHNA, CDR2 YSLEER. CDR3 length: 16 residues. The CDR3: CASSQRTGNYNSPLHF. CDR3 sequence (DNA): TGCGCCAGCAGCCAAAGGACAGGGAATTATAATTCACCCCTCCACTTT.

The J gene is TRBJ2-1, the V gene TRBV5-8, with D maybe TRBD2 (5 bases). Germline assignment: CDR1 SGHTS and CDR2 YDEGEE. CDR3 length: 13 amino acids. Trimming pared 4 bases from V and 5 bases from J, leaving 10 bases between. The CDR3 here is CASSILENNEQFF. The CDR3 DNA follows: TGTGCCAGCAGCATACTAGAAAACAATGAGCAGTTCTTC.

This clone was counted between two and nine times. This chain uses TRBV10-3 with TRBJ1-1; D unresolved. Between the trimmed V and J ends, which lost 4 bases and 7 bases, there was a span of 7 bases. The CDR3 sequence is 11 residues long. CDR1 and CDR2 (germline): ENHRY, SYGVKD. CDR3 nucleotides: TGTGCCATCAGTGGTTCGGGTGAAGCTTTCTTT. This translates into CAISGSGEAFF.

V gene TRBV18 combines with J gene TRBJ1-2; D is possibly TRBD1 (6 bases). This CDR3 has 14 amino acids. V lost 6 bases, J lost 2 bases, and 13 bases lay in between. Germline V lookup: CDR1 KGHSH, CDR2 LQKENI. CDR3 loop: CASSPGTQNYGYTF. CDR3 nucleotides: TGTGCCAGCTCCCCCGGGACACAAAACTATGGCTACACCTTC.

This clone showed up just once. The chain has TRBV12-3 or TRBV12-4 and TRBJ1-4; D gene uncertain. This CDR3 has 12 amino acids. The V and J ends lost 6 bases and 11 bases respectively, with 13 bases between them. CDR3 coding DNA: TGTGCCAGCAGAAAGCTACCGGGGAAACTGTTTTTT. Translating it yields CASRKLPGKLFF.

This clone came up once. The chain has TRBV5-8 and TRBJ2-7; D not certain. Trimming took off 3 bases at V and 3 bases at J, with 7 bases between the two ends. CDR1 and CDR2 from the germline V gene are SGHTS and YDEGEE. The CDR3 loop spans 12 amino acids. In nucleotides, the CDR3 is TGTGCCAGCAGCTCTGAACTCTACGAGCAGTACTTC. It specifies CASSSELYEQYF.

This chain connects TRBV6-2 or TRBV6-3 to TRBJ1-5; possible D gene TRBD1, 5 bases. The CDR3 is made up of 15 amino acids. Germline CDR1 reads MNHEY; CDR2 reads SVGEGT. V shed 5 bases and J shed 2 bases, with 13 bases lying between them. CDR3 sequence reads: CASSQTEFGNQPQHF. The CDR3 DNA reads TGTGCCAGCAGTCAGACAGAATTCGGCAATCAGCCCCAGCATTTT.

This clone came up a few times. The chain links TRBV13 to TRBJ1-1; TRBD1 matches 10 bases. Germline V CDR1 and CDR2: PRHDT, FYEKMQ (reference sequence). This CDR3 is built from 15 residues. The trim removed 4 bases at V and 4 bases at J, leaving 6 bases unmatched. CDR3 protein: CASSYGQGVGTEAFF. For the CDR3, the DNA is TGTGCCAGCAGCTATGGACAGGGGGTTGGCACTGAAGCTTTCTTT.

The V and J genes are TRBV15 and TRBJ2-5, with 9 bases matching TRBD2. This CDR3 region has 13 residues. CDR1 is LNHNV and CDR2 is YYDKDF in the germline V gene (reference sequence). The trim removed 8 bases at V and 1 base at J, leaving 2 bases unmatched. The CDR3 DNA sequence: TGTGCCACCCGCGGGGGGGTCCAAGAGACCCAGTACTTC. This gives the protein CATRGGVQETQYF.